The 6 T cell receptor beta chains listed next were all sequenced from one sample in a study of cytomegalovirus exposure and HLA in healthy donors. Researchers ran the PCR with 60 Vbeta and 13 Jbeta primers. Clones were read by immunoSEQ multiplex PCR, and TCRdb kept only the in-frame ones, dropping some. The sample contains fewer than 150,000 clones, roughly 80% of which appear only once. The sequencing sample was made of PBMCs. The receptors derive from a woman in her fifties or sixties in good health and CMV-seronegative.

The chain joins TRBV28 to TRBJ2-5; TRBD2 matches at 10 bases. The CDR3 runs 18 residues. Germline CDR1 and CDR2: MDHEN and SYDVKM. V dropped 3 bases and J dropped 1; count of bases not matched to a gene: 11. The CDR3 region has the DNA TGTGCCAGCAGTTTTTTAGTAGCGGGGGGCCCTACCCAAGAGACCCAGTACTTC. It is translated as CASSFLVAGGPTQETQYF.

V is TRBV27 and J is TRBJ1-2; possibly TRBD1 for D (5 bases). This CDR3 comprises 14 residues. Germline V gene lookup returns CDR1 MNHEY and CDR2 SMNVEV (reference sequence). V lost 2 bases, J lost 1 base, and 8 bases lay in between. The CDR3 here is CASSLRGGNYGYTF. CDR3 nucleotides: TGTGCCAGCAGTTTAAGGGGAGGTAACTATGGCTACACCTTC.

This clone was seen just once. The chain couples TRBV7-2 to TRBJ1-6; possible D gene TRBD1, 6 bases. V was trimmed by 1 base and J by 7 bases, leaving 11 bases between them. The CDR3 has 15 amino acids. Germline CDR1 reads SGHTA; CDR2 reads FQGNSA. This CDR3 reads CASSLGPGDNSPLHF. The CDR3 region has the DNA TGTGCCAGCAGCTTAGGCCCAGGGGACAATTCACCCCTCCACTTT.

The CDR3 is CASTGRGTYEQYF. CDR3 bases: TGCGCCAGCACCGGGCGGGGGACGTACGAGCAGTACTTC. V gene TRBV5-1 combines with J gene TRBJ2-7, with 7 bases fitting TRBD2. The J segment lost 4 bases and the V segment lost 6 bases, leaving 7 bases of the junction unmatched. This CDR3 spans 13 amino acids. Per the germline V gene, CDR1 is SGHRS and CDR2 is YFSETQ.

The rearrangement links TRBV19 to TRBJ1-1; 7 positions match TRBD1. J was trimmed by 1 base and V by 5 bases; bases with no gene match: 7. Germline loops: CDR1 LNHDA, CDR2 SQIVND (reference sequence). The CDR3 loop spans 15 amino acids. The CDR3 nucleotides read TGTGCCAGTAGTTTCACAGGGGCTGGGAACACTGAAGCTTTCTTT. Amino acids: CASSFTGAGNTEAFF. The entire variable domain, with the rest obtained from reference TRBV19 and TRBJ1-1, is as follows: DGGITQSPKYLFRKEGQNVTLSCEQNLNHDAMYWYRQDPGQGLRLIYYSQIVNDFQKGDIAEGYSVSREKKESFPLTVTSAQKNPTAFYLCASSFTGAGNTEAFFGQGTRLTVV.

DNA for the CDR3: TGTGCCAGCTCGGGACTAGCGGGCCTCGGGGAGCAGTACTTC. This sequence encodes CASSGLAGLGEQYF. This chain links TRBV19 with TRBJ2-7; 12 positions agree with TRBD2. Germline trimming cut 9 bases from V and 7 bases from J; bases unmatched to any gene: 10. The CDR3 extends over 14 amino acids. The germline gives CDR1 LNHDA, CDR2 SQIVND (reference sequence). The full variable domain, completed using reference TRBV19 and TRBJ2-7, is DGGITQSPKYLFRKEGQNVTLSCEQNLNHDAMYWYRQDPGQGLRLIYYSQIVNDFQKGDIAEGYSVSREKKESFPLTVTSAQKNPTAFYLCASSGLAGLGEQYFGPGTRLTVT.